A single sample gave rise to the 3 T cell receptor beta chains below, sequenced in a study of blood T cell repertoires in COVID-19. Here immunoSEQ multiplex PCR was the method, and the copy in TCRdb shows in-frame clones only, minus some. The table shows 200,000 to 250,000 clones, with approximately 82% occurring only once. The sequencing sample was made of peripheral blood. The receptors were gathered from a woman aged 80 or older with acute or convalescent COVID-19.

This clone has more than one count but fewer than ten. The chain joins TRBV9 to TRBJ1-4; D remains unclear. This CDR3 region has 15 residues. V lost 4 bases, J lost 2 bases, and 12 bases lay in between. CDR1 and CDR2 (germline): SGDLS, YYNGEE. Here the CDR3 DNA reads TGTGCCAGCAGCCCCGAAACCGGGACTAATGAAAAACTGTTTTTT. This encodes CASSPETGTNEKLFF.

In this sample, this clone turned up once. CDR3 nucleotide sequence: TGTGCCAGCAGCAAAGGACTAGCGGGGGGAGAGACCCAGTACTTC. Amino acids: CASSKGLAGGETQYF. This chain joins TRBV7-2 and TRBJ2-5; TRBD2 matches 14 bases. Germline V gene sequence: CDR1 SGHTA, CDR2 FQGNSA. V shed 5 bases and J 4 bases; nucleotides not matched to a gene: 3. The CDR3 totals 15 residues.

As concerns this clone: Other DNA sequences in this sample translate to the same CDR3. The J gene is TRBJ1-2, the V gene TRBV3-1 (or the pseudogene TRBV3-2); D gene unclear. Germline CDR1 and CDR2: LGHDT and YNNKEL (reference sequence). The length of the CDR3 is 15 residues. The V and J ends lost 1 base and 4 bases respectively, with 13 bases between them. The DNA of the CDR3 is TGTGCCAGCAGCCAAGGAGGCGGGCGAGGCTATGGCTACACCTTC. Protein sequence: CASSQGGGRGYGYTF.